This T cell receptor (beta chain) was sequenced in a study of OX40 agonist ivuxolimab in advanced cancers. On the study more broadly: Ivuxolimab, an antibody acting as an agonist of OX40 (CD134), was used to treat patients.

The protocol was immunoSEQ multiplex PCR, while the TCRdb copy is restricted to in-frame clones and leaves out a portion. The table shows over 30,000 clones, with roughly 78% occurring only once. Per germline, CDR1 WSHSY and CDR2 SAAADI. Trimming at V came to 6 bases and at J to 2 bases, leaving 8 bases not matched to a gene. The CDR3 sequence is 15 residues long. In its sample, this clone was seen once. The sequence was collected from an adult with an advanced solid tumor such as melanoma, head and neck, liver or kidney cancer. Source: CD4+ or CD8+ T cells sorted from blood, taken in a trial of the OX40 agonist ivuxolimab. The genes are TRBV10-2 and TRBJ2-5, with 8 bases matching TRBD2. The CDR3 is CASRWGTRRQETQYF. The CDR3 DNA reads TGCGCCAGCAGGTGGGGGACTAGGAGACAAGAGACCCAGTACTTC.